A single sample gave rise to the 20 T cell receptor beta chains below, sequenced in a study of blood T cell repertoires in COVID-19. Clones were sequenced by immunoSEQ multiplex PCR, and TCRdb holds only the in-frame ones, with some missing. The sample yields fewer than 85,000 clones, roughly 77% seen once. The sequencing sample was made of peripheral blood. The receptors were gathered from a woman in her sixties or seventies with acute or convalescent COVID-19.

The V call is TRBV10-3, the J call TRBJ1-1, with 11 bases identical to TRBD1. The V gene end was trimmed by 5 bases and the J gene end by 6 bases; junction bases not matched to a gene: 2. CDR1 is ENHRY, CDR2 SYGVKD, per germline. The CDR3 is 13 amino acids. CDR3 sequence: CAISLGQGAEAFF. CDR3 in DNA: TGTGCCATCAGTTTGGGACAGGGGGCTGAAGCTTTCTTT.

The V gene is TRBV4-3, the J gene TRBJ2-1, with TRBD2 identical over 8 bases. This CDR3 has 15 amino acids. V lost 0 bases, J lost 6 bases, and 4 bases stayed unmatched. Germline CDR1 and CDR2: LGHNA and YSLEER. The CDR3 DNA reads as TGCGCCAGCAGCCAAGATGGAAGCGGGAGCAATGAGCAGTTCTTC. Protein sequence: CASSQDGSGSNEQFF.

The V and J genes are TRBV4-2 and TRBJ2-3; 9 bases are a match to TRBD2. Germline-derived CDR1 and CDR2 are LGHNA and YNFKEQ. Losses at the gene ends were 4 bases for V and 3 bases for J; bases not matched to a gene: 5. The CDR3 is 15 amino acids. This CDR3 is CASSPFSGGTDTQYF. In nucleotides, the CDR3 is TGTGCCAGCAGCCCCTTTAGCGGGGGTACAGATACGCAGTATTTT.

The rearrangement uses TRBV27 and TRBJ2-2, with D perhaps TRBD1 (8 bases). The CDR3 consists of 14 residues. Between the trimmed V and J ends, which lost 7 bases and 2 bases, there was a span of 11 bases. CDR1 MNHEY and CDR2 SMNVEV come from the germline V gene (reference sequence). Here the CDR3 reads CASNRGGNTGELFF. CDR3 nucleotides: TGTGCCAGCAACAGGGGGGGAAACACCGGGGAGCTGTTTTTT.

This chain links TRBV28 with TRBJ2-7, with TRBD2 matching 8 bases. After removal of 10 bases from V and 5 bases from J, the junction contained 7 bases not matched to a gene. The germline V gene encodes CDR1 MDHEN and CDR2 SYDVKM. The CDR3 has 12 residues. In DNA, the CDR3 is TGTGCCATTACGTCGGGAGGGAACGAGCAGTACTTC. The encoded protein is CAITSGGNEQYF.

In this sample, this clone turned up a few times. The chain uses TRBV2 and TRBJ2-7, with a tentative D call TRBD2 (6 bases). Germline CDR1 is SNHLY and CDR2 is FYNNEI. This CDR3 has 13 residues. V lost 6 bases and J 3 bases, leaving 12 bases between the germline ends. The CDR3 region is CASRGTRNYEQYF. CDR3 DNA sequence: TGTGCCAGCAGAGGGACTCGTAACTACGAGCAGTACTTC.

The chain uses TRBV3-1 (or the pseudogene TRBV3-2) and TRBJ2-3; 8 nucleotides match TRBD1. V was clipped by 8 bases and J by 2 bases; unmatched bases: 6. The CDR3 consists of 14 residues. Germline CDR1 reads LGHDT; CDR2 reads YNNKEL (reference sequence). CDR3 protein: CASRQGAPTDTQYF. In DNA, the CDR3 is TGTGCCAGCCGGCAGGGGGCACCCACAGATACGCAGTATTTT.

V and J are TRBV7-8 and TRBJ1-6, with D tentatively TRBD1 (6 bases). Germline loops: CDR1 SGHVS, CDR2 FQNEAQ. The CDR3 runs to 16 residues. Trimming shortened V by 5 bases and J by 8 bases, and 19 bases separated the two germline ends. CDR3 region: CASSPHYAGADSPLHF. Here the CDR3 DNA reads TGTGCCAGCAGCCCTCACTACGCAGGGGCTGATTCACCCCTCCACTTT.

The chain links TRBV5-6 to TRBJ1-5; 7 bases align to TRBD1. Germline CDR1 and CDR2: SGHDT and YYEEEE. J lost 4 bases, V lost 1 base, and 8 bases had no gene match. This CDR3 has 16 residues. The CDR3 here is CASSLSSQGWNQPQHF. The CDR3 nucleotides read TGTGCCAGCAGCTTGTCGTCACAGGGGTGGAATCAGCCCCAGCATTTT.

This clone was detected only a few times. The chain is built from TRBV19 and TRBJ1-5, with a tentative D call TRBD1 (6 bases). Germline V gene data show CDR1 as LNHDA and CDR2 as SQIVND (reference sequence). CDR3 length: 15 amino acids. V lost 7 bases, J lost 4 bases, and 17 bases lay in between. The chain's CDR3 is CASTVRGHANQPQHF. As DNA, the CDR3 is TGTGCCAGTACCGTCAGGGGACACGCTAATCAGCCCCAGCATTTT.

The J gene is TRBJ1-2, the V gene TRBV9; 7 bases agree with TRBD1. The V segment lost 0 bases and the J segment 4 bases; nucleotides outside the gene matches: 9. The CDR3 loop spans 16 amino acids. Germline V gene sequence: CDR1 SGDLS, CDR2 YYNGEE. The CDR3 here is CASSVDMIGGSYGYTF. As DNA, the CDR3 is TGTGCCAGCAGCGTAGATATGATAGGGGGCTCCTATGGCTACACCTTC. The whole variable domain, filled in from reference TRBV9 and TRBJ1-2, reads DSGVTQTPKHLITATGQRVTLRCSPRSGDLSVYWYQQSLDQGLQFLIQYYNGEERAKGNILERFSAQQFPDLHSELNLSSLELGDSALYFCASSVDMIGGSYGYTFGSGTRLTVV.

This chain links TRBV6-5 with TRBJ1-2; 7 bases map to TRBD1. Germline V gene sequence: CDR1 MNHEY, CDR2 SVGAGI. V trimming: 10 bases; J trimming: 3 bases; junction bases outside the gene matches: 11. The CDR3 is 14 amino acids. CDR3 protein: CATRRKGAYYGYTF. CDR3 bases: TGTGCCACCAGGAGGAAGGGGGCTTACTATGGCTACACCTTC.

This clone came up once. The chain couples TRBV9 to TRBJ1-2, with D possibly TRBD1 on 6 matching bases. Germline lookup yields CDR1 SGDLS and CDR2 YYNGEE. The CDR3 has 14 residues. V lost 3 bases to trimming and J lost 1 base, with 10 bases between them. DNA of the CDR3: TGTGCCAGCAGCGACAGGGTGGGTAACTATGGCTACACCTTC. This gives the protein CASSDRVGNYGYTF.

V is TRBV12-3 or TRBV12-4 and J is TRBJ1-1; D not resolved. V lost 6 bases to trimming and J lost 4 bases, with 12 bases between them. The CDR3 runs to 13 residues. The DNA of the CDR3 is TGTGCCAGCAGCTCCGGTCGAAGCACTGAAGCTTTCTTT. This translates into CASSSGRSTEAFF.

V and J are TRBV7-8 and TRBJ1-3; D unclear. CDR1 SGHVS and CDR2 FQNEAQ come from the germline V gene. The CDR3 is 13 residues long. V lost 2 bases and J lost 4, with 6 bases in between. CDR3 DNA: TGTGCCAGCAGCTTAATCCCGGGAAACACCATATATTTT. This sequence encodes CASSLIPGNTIYF.

The CDR3 DNA follows: TGTGCCAGTAGGGCCGGGACAGGGACTGAAGCTTTCTTT. Translation: CASRAGTGTEAFF. V and J are TRBV19 and TRBJ1-1, with TRBD1 identical over 9 bases. The V gene's germline CDR1 is LNHDA and CDR2 SQIVND (reference sequence). The V gene end was trimmed by 6 bases and the J gene end by 5 bases; junction bases not matched to a gene: 4. The CDR3 contains 13 residues.

V gene TRBV19 combines with J gene TRBJ1-1; no definite D call. The CDR3 loop spans 13 amino acids. CDR1 is LNHDA and CDR2 is SQIVND in the germline V gene (reference sequence). Deletions cut 0 bases from V and 1 base from J, with 3 bases between. The chain's CDR3 is CASSIDRNTEAFF. CDR3 DNA sequence: TGTGCCAGTAGTATAGACAGGAACACTGAAGCTTTCTTT.

Only one count was recorded for this clone. The chain uses TRBV5-4 and TRBJ2-2; 8 bases line up with TRBD2. The CDR3 is made up of 15 amino acids. V shed 1 base, J shed 6 bases, and the junction held 5 bases outside the gene matches. Germline CDR1 and CDR2: SGHNT and YYREEE (reference sequence). In DNA form, the CDR3 reads TGTGCCAGCAGCTTGACGGGGGGGAAATCCGGGGAGCTGTTTTTT. Translated, it gives CASSLTGGKSGELFF.

This chain links TRBV2 with TRBJ2-7, with 7 bases identical to TRBD2. Trimming removed 11 bases from V and 5 bases from J; junction bases left unmatched: 9. CDR1 is SNHLY, CDR2 FYNNEI, per germline. CDR3 size: 12 residues. CDR3 DNA sequence: TGTGCCGGGGGGAGGGAAGTAAACGAGCAGTACTTC. Amino acids: CAGGREVNEQYF.

In its sample, this clone was seen once. This rearrangement joins TRBV19 to TRBJ2-3, with 9 bases aligning to TRBD2. The trim removed 2 bases at V and 3 bases at J, leaving 9 bases unmatched. This CDR3 comprises 17 residues. The germline gives CDR1 LNHDA, CDR2 SQIVND (reference sequence). For the CDR3, the DNA is TGTGCCAGTAGTATAAGTAGCGGGGGATTCGTTACAGATACGCAGTATTTT. This codes for CASSISSGGFVTDTQYF.